This T cell receptor beta chain appears in the sequencing data of a study of Graves' ophthalmopathy and Graves' hyperthyroidism. Study results and caveats: Most clonotypes expanded in thyroid above 0.001 frequency were present in blood too.

Hyperthyroidism cases were recent diagnoses of under 2 months' duration in people aged 18 to 65. Thyroid ultrasound, orbital computed tomography, TRAb, serum thyroxine and clinical symptoms formed the basis of diagnosis. Between the trimmed V and J ends, which lost 1 base and 8 bases, there was a span of 14 bases. The length of the CDR3 is 15 residues. CDR1 MDHEN and CDR2 SYDVKM come from the germline V gene. This clonotype has more than one count but fewer than ten. What it binds is unknown. Transcripts of RNA were the source for amplifying TCR beta CDR3 regions. First-round RT-PCR with HTBI primers preceded a second-round multiplex PCR. TCRdb re-called the multiplex PCR reads through MiXCR, storing one row per CDR3 protein. The sample records 680,000 or so distinct CDR3 sequences, over 20% being singletons.

The sequence was collected from a woman aged 18-29 years with stable Graves' hyperthyroidism. Some clones in this sample may be carry-over from other donors' samples. The rearrangement uses TRBV28 and TRBJ2-2; D call uncertain. Specimen: peripheral blood. The CDR3 sequence is CASSLLTPPAGELFF. The CDR3 DNA reads TGTGCCAGCAGTTTATTAACCCCCCCCGCGGGGGAGCTGTTTTTT.